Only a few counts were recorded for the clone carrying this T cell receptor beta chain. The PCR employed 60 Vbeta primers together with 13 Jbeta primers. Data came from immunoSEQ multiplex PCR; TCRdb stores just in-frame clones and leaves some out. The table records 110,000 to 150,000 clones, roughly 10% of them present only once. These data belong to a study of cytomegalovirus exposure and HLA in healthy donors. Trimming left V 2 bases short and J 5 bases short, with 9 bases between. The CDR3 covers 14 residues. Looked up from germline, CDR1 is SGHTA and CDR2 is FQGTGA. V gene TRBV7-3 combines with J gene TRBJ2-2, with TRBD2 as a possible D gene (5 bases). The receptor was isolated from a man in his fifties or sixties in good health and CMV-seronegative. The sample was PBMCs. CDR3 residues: CASSLGRGTGELFF. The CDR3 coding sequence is TGTGCCAGCAGCTTAGGACGCGGGACCGGGGAGCTGTTTTTT.